These 24 T cell receptor beta chains were all obtained from the same sample, sequenced in a study of PD-1 blockade in classical Hodgkin lymphoma. The time point is: cycle 4 day 1 (C4D1), after more than five weeks of nivolumab. No patient escaped relapse after autologous stem cell transplantation, and brentuximab vedotin exposure varied. PBMCs, once thawed, yielded CD8+ T cells isolated by magnetic negative selection. The method was immunoSEQ multiplex PCR; TCRdb's version includes in-frame clones alone and lacks a portion of them. The sample lists 15,000 to 25,000 clones, about 80% occurring once. The sequencing used CD8+ T cells from blood, collected before the fourth cycle of nivolumab. The receptor source for this set is a human donor with classical Hodgkin lymphoma.

The chain is built from TRBV5-1 and TRBJ2-3; 8 bases match TRBD1. The V and J ends lost 4 bases and 0 bases, in that order; junction bases with no gene match: 4. The CDR3 loop spans 15 amino acids. CDR1 is SGHRS, CDR2 YFSETQ, per germline. CDR3: CASSGGQVSTDTQYF. CDR3 coding DNA: TGCGCCAGCAGCGGGGGACAGGTGAGCACAGATACGCAGTATTTT.

The J gene is TRBJ1-3, the V gene TRBV4-2; TRBD1 agrees at 7 bases. Per germline, CDR1 LGHNA and CDR2 YNFKEQ. The CDR3 sequence is 16 residues long. V gave up 3 bases and J gave up 4 bases; unmatched junction bases: 9. CDR3 nucleotide sequence: TGTGCCAGCAGCCAGGAGGGACAGTTGTTAGGAAACACCATATATTTT. Translating gives CASSQEGQLLGNTIYF.

The V and J genes are TRBV5-4 and TRBJ2-7; D is uncertain. CDR1 is SGHNT and CDR2 is YYREEE in the germline V gene (reference sequence). The CDR3 contains 13 residues. Trimming left V 1 base short and J 0 bases short, with 5 bases between. CDR3 region: CASSLRYSYEQYF. The CDR3 coding sequence is TGTGCCAGCAGCTTGCGGTACTCCTACGAGCAGTACTTC.

The chain carries TRBV19 and TRBJ1-5; D is possibly TRBD1 (5 bases). Trimming stripped 6 bases from V and 3 bases from J, with 12 bases between. The germline V gene has CDR1 LNHDA and CDR2 SQIVND (reference sequence). The CDR3 has 14 amino acids. The CDR3 sequence is CASRGRETNQPQHF. In DNA, the CDR3 is TGTGCCAGTAGGGGACGGGAAACCAATCAGCCCCAGCATTTT.

In its sample, this clone was seen once. The V call is TRBV12-5, the J call TRBJ1-5; 7 bases are shared with TRBD1. Unmatched junction bases numbered 4, after V lost 5 bases and J lost 0 bases. The CDR3 totals 15 residues. Germline V gene data show CDR1 as LGHNT and CDR2 as FRNRAP. The CDR3 protein is CASGLRGYSNQPQHF. The CDR3 nucleotides read TGTGCTAGTGGTCTCAGGGGGTATAGCAATCAGCCCCAGCATTTT. Full variable domain (remainder filled in from reference TRBV12-5 and TRBJ1-5): DARVTQTPRHKVTEMGQEVTMRCQPILGHNTVFWYRQTMMQGLELLAYFRNRAPLDDSGMPKDRFSAEMPDATLATLKIQPSEPRDSAVYFCASGLRGYSNQPQHFGDGTRLSIL.

The chain combines TRBV4-2 with TRBJ2-7; D gene unclear. V was shortened by 0 bases and J by 0 bases, with 6 bases between the two germline ends. Per the germline V gene, CDR1 is LGHNA and CDR2 is YNFKEQ. The CDR3 is 14 residues long. DNA of the CDR3: TGTGCCAGCAGCCAAGATCAGCGCTCCTACGAGCAGTACTTC. Translated: CASSQDQRSYEQYF.

The chain couples TRBV6-6 to TRBJ1-1; D is unclear. V shed 3 bases and J shed 0 bases, with 8 bases lying between them. Per germline, CDR1 MNHNY and CDR2 SVGAGI (reference sequence). The length of the CDR3 is 14 residues. The CDR3 here is CASSYFELNTEAFF. DNA of the CDR3: TGTGCCAGCAGTTATTTCGAGTTGAACACTGAAGCTTTCTTT.

The chain is built from TRBV29-1 and TRBJ2-7; TRBD1 matches at 7 bases. J was trimmed by 1 base and V by 4 bases; bases with no gene match: 7. CDR1 and CDR2 from the germline V gene are SQVTM and ANQGSEA. This CDR3 contains 14 residues. CDR3 sequence reads: CSVVGGRGSYEQYF. CDR3 coding DNA: TGCAGCGTTGTAGGGGGCAGAGGATCCTACGAGCAGTACTTC.

The CDR3 DNA is TGTGCCAGCAGCTTAGGCCGGGGGCCACCCCTCCACTTT. This encodes CASSLGRGPPLHF. The genes are TRBV13 and TRBJ1-6; a possible D gene is TRBD1 (6 bases). Germline CDR1 PRHDT, CDR2 FYEKMQ (reference sequence). Trimming took 0 bases from V and 11 from J, leaving 8 bases between them. This CDR3 spans 13 amino acids.

The V call is TRBV11-2, the J call TRBJ1-2; tentative D call: TRBD1 (5 bases). Germline V gene data show CDR1 as SGHAT and CDR2 as FQNNGV. Trimming cost V 2 bases and J 4 bases, with 17 bases left between them. The CDR3 runs 16 residues. The DNA for the CDR3 is TGTGCCAGCAGCTTATACTACAGGACCCGCTTCTATGGCTACACCTTC. Amino acid sequence: CASSLYYRTRFYGYTF. The variable domain in full, completed from reference TRBV11-2 and TRBJ1-2, reads EAGVAQSPRYKIIEKRQSVAFWCNPISGHATLYWYQQILGQGPKLLIQFQNNGVVDDSQLPKDRFSAERLKGVDSTLKIQPAKLEDSAVYLCASSLYYRTRFYGYTFGSGTRLTVV.

The chain joins TRBV29-1 to TRBJ2-7; 8 bases line up with TRBD2. The CDR3 loop spans 13 amino acids. V lost 3 bases to trimming and J lost 4 bases; unmatched junction nucleotides: 5. The germline CDR1 and CDR2 sequences are SQVTM and ANQGSEA. CDR3 amino acids: CSVERGAGYEQYF. CDR3 DNA sequence: TGCAGCGTTGAGCGGGGGGCTGGTTACGAGCAGTACTTC.

The rearrangement uses TRBV23-1 and TRBJ1-3; TRBD1 is a possible D gene (6 bases). TRBV23-1 is an open reading frame whose function is uncertain. The CDR3 covers 17 residues. The V end was cut by 3 bases, the J end by 0 bases, with 15 bases between. CDR3 DNA: TGCGCCAGCAGTCACCCCAGGGGAGAGCACTCTGGAAACACCATATATTTT. It translates to CASSHPRGEHSGNTIYF.

This rearrangement joins TRBV10-3 to TRBJ1-2; D may be TRBD1 (6 bases). Germline CDR1 is ENHRY and CDR2 is SYGVKD. V was trimmed by 0 bases and J by 7 bases, leaving 33 bases between them. This CDR3 has 21 amino acids. This chain's CDR3 is CAISESGRNRGAEGVTGGYTF. In DNA, the CDR3 is TGTGCCATCAGTGAGTCAGGTCGGAACCGGGGGGCGGAAGGAGTAACGGGTGGCTACACCTTC.

CDR3 bases: TGTGCCACCAGCAGAGATTCCGGGATCGTAAGGAACACCGGGGAGCTGTTTTTT. This translates into CATSRDSGIVRNTGELFF. The rearrangement links TRBV15 to TRBJ2-2, with a possible D match to TRBD2 (5 bases). Trimming took off 0 bases at V and 1 base at J, with 15 bases between the two ends. The germline gives CDR1 LNHNV, CDR2 YYDKDF (reference sequence). CDR3 size: 18 residues. Full variable domain (remainder filled in from reference TRBV15 and TRBJ2-2): DAMVIQNPRYQVTQFGKPVTLSCSQTLNHNVMYWYQQKSSQAPKLLFHYYDKDFNNEADTPDNFQSRRPNTSFCFLDIRSPGLGDTAMYLCATSRDSGIVRNTGELFFGEGSRLTVL.

V is TRBV5-1 and J is TRBJ1-4, with D perhaps matching TRBD1 (6 bases). This CDR3 region has 15 residues. The germline CDR1 and CDR2 sequences are SGHRS and YFSETQ. Between the trimmed V and J ends, which lost 0 bases and 8 bases, there was a span of 14 bases. DNA for the CDR3: TGCGCCAGCAGCTTGGTCAGGGGTAGAAGAGAAAAACTGTTTTTT. This sequence encodes CASSLVRGRREKLFF.

The rearrangement uses TRBV10-1 and TRBJ2-1, with D unclear. This CDR3 has 15 amino acids. Per germline, CDR1 WNHNN and CDR2 SYGVQD (reference sequence). V lost 1 base and J lost 3, with 10 bases in between. CDR3 residues: CASSEWVGGYNEQFF. CDR3 coding DNA: TGCGCCAGCAGTGAGTGGGTAGGCGGCTACAATGAGCAGTTCTTC.

V and J are TRBV5-1 and TRBJ2-1, with no clear D. This CDR3 is 13 amino acids long. CDR1 is SGHRS, CDR2 YFSETQ, per germline. V was clipped by 1 base and J by 5 bases, with 7 bases between them. CDR3 coding DNA: TGCGCCAGCAGCTTGAATACTAACAATGAGCAGTTCTTC. Amino acids: CASSLNTNNEQFF.

This clone is medium-sized. The J gene is TRBJ2-2, the V gene TRBV11-3; D ambiguous. Germline CDR1 reads SGHNT; CDR2 reads YENEEA. The CDR3 totals 14 residues. V was pared by 5 bases and J by 3 bases, with 10 bases between. The CDR3 DNA reads TGTGCCAGCAGCCTAGGTGGGGACACCGGGGAGCTGTTTTTT. Protein: CASSLGGDTGELFF.

This chain links TRBV27 with TRBJ2-5; 7 nucleotides match TRBD1. The CDR3 is 14 residues long. The germline CDR1 and CDR2 sequences are MNHEY and SMNVEV (reference sequence). The V and J ends lost 6 bases and 1 base, in that order; junction bases with no gene match: 5. Here the CDR3 DNA reads TGTGCCAGCAGCCTGGGACAGAGCCAAGAGACCCAGTACTTC. It encodes CASSLGQSQETQYF.

The chain employs TRBV30 and TRBJ2-3; no clear D. The germline gives CDR1 GTSNPN, CDR2 SVGIG (reference sequence). There are 12 residues in the CDR3. Trimming took off 4 bases at V and 6 bases at J, with 11 bases between the two ends. The CDR3 region has the DNA TGTGCCTGGAATTTTGCGGAGGATACGCAGTATTTT. Protein sequence: CAWNFAEDTQYF.

V and J are TRBV2 and TRBJ2-1, with D unclear. The CDR3 covers 18 residues. Germline CDR1 SNHLY, CDR2 FYNNEI. Trimming stripped 6 bases from V and 3 bases from J, with 24 bases between. DNA of the CDR3: TGTGCCAGCAGGACTCTGAAGGGTGACCGAATCCTCTACAATGAGCAGTTCTTC. This translates into CASRTLKGDRILYNEQFF. The variable domain in full, completed from reference TRBV2 and TRBJ2-1, reads EPEVTQTPSHQVTQMGQEVILRCVPISNHLYFYWYRQILGQKVEFLVSFYNNEISEKSEIFDDQFSVERPDGSNFTLKIRSTKLEDSAMYFCASRTLKGDRILYNEQFFGPGTRLTVL.

The chain employs TRBV6-1 and TRBJ2-7; perhaps TRBD2 as D (5 bases). From germline, CDR1 is MNHNS and CDR2 SASEGT. This CDR3 has 14 residues. V shed 5 bases and J shed 1 base, with 12 bases lying between them. CDR3 in amino acids: CASSPLASSYEQYF. The CDR3 region has the DNA TGTGCCAGCAGTCCTCTAGCCTCGTCCTACGAGCAGTACTTC.

In its sample, this clone was seen once. The chain is built from TRBV4-2 and TRBJ2-3; perhaps D is TRBD1 or TRBD2 (6 bases each). The CDR3 consists of 17 residues. Germline V lookup: CDR1 LGHNA, CDR2 YNFKEQ. Trimming cost V 0 bases and J 3 bases, with 16 bases left between them. The CDR3: CASSQERPIGGTDTQYF. The DNA of the CDR3 is TGTGCCAGCAGCCAAGAGCGTCCGATAGGGGGGACAGATACGCAGTATTTT.

This chain uses TRBV28 with TRBJ2-7; no clear D. This CDR3 spans 11 amino acids. The germline V gene encodes CDR1 MDHEN and CDR2 SYDVKM. V dropped 6 bases and J dropped 4 bases, with 7 bases sitting between them. The DNA of the CDR3 is TGTGCCAGCAGCGAATCATACGAGCAGTACTTC. Translated: CASSESYEQYF.